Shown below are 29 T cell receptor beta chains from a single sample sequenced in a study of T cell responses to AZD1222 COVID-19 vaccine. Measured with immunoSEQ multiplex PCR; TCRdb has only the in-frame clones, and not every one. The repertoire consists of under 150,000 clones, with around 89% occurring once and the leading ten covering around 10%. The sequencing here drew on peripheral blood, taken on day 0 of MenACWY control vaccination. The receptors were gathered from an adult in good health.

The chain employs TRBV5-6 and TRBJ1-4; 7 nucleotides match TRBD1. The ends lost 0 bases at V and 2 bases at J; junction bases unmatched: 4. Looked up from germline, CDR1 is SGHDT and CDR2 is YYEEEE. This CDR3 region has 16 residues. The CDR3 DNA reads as TGTGCCAGCAGCTTGGCCCTCAGGGGGACTAATGAAAAACTGTTTTTT. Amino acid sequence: CASSLALRGTNEKLFF.

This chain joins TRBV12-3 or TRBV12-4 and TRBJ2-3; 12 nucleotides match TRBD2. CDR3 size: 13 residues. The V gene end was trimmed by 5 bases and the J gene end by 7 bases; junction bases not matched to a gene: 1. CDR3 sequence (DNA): TGTGCCAGCAGTCGGACTAGCGGGAATACGCAGTATTTT. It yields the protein CASSRTSGNTQYF.

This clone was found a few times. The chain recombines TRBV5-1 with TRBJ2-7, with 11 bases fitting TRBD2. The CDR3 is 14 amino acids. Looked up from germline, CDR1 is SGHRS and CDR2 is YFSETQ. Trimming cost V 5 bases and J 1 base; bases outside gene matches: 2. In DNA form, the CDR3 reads TGCGCCAGCAGGACTAGCGGGATGTCCTACGAGCAGTACTTC. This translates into CASRTSGMSYEQYF. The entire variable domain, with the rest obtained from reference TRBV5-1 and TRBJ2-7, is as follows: KAGVTQTPRYLIKTRGQQVTLSCSPISGHRSVSWYQQTPGQGLQFLFEYFSETQRNKGNFPGRFSGRQFSNSRSEMNVSTLELGDSALYLCASRTSGMSYEQYFGPGTRLTVT.

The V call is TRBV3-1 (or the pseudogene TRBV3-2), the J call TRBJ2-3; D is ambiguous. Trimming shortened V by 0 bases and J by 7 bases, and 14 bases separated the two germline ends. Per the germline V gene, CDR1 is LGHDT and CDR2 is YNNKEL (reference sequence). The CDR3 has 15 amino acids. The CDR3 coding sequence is TGTGCCAGCAGCCAAGATTTTTCTGGCGGATATACGCAGTATTTT. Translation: CASSQDFSGGYTQYF.

The CDR3 region has the DNA TGCGCCAGCAGCTTTACAGCGGACAGCTCCTACAATGAGCAGTTCTTC. Its protein is CASSFTADSSYNEQFF. The genes are TRBV5-1 and TRBJ2-1; a possible D gene is TRBD1 (6 bases). Germline CDR1 is SGHRS and CDR2 is YFSETQ. The V end was cut by 2 bases, the J end by 0 bases, with 12 bases between. This CDR3 has 16 amino acids.

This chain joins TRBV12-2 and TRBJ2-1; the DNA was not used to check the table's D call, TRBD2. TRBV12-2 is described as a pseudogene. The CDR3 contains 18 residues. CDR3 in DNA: TGTGCAAGTCGAACCGATGGGACTCCTTGGTCCTCCTACAATGAGCAGTTCTTC. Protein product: CASRTDGTPWSSYNEQFF.

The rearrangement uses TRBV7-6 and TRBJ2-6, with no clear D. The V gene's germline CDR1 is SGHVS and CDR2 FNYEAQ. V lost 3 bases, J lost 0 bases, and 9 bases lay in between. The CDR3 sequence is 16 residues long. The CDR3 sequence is CASSFGLSSGANVLTF. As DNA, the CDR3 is TGTGCCAGCAGCTTTGGGCTGAGCTCTGGGGCCAACGTCCTGACTTTC.

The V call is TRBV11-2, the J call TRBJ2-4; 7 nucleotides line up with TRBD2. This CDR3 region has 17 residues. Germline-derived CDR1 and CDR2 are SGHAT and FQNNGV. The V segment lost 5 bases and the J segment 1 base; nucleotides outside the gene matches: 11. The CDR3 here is CASSRLGGGKAKNIQYF. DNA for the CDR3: TGTGCCAGCAGCCGGCTGGGGGGAGGGAAGGCCAAAAACATTCAGTACTTC.

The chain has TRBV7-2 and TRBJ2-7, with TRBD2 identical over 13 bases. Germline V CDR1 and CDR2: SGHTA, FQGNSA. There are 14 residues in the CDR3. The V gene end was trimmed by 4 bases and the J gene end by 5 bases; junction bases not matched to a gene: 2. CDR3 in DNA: TGTGCCAGCAGCTCCGGACTAGCGGGAGACGAGCAGTACTTC. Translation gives CASSSGLAGDEQYF.

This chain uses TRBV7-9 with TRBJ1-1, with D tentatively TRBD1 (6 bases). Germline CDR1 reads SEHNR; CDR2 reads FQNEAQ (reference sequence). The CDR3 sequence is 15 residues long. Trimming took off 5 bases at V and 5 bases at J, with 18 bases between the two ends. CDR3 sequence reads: CASSKWDIGVTEAFF. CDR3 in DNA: TGTGCCAGCAGCAAATGGGACATTGGGGTGACTGAAGCTTTCTTT.

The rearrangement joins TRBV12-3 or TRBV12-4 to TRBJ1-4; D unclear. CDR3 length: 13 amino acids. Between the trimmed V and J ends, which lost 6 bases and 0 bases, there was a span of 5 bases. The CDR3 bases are TGTGCCAGCAGCCCAGCAACTAATGAAAAACTGTTTTTT. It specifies CASSPATNEKLFF.

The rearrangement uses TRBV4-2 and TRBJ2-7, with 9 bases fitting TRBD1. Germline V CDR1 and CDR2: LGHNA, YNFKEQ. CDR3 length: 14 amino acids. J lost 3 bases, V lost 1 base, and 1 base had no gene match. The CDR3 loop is CASSQGDRVYEQYF. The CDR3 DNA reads TGTGCCAGCAGCCAAGGGGACAGGGTCTACGAGCAGTACTTC.

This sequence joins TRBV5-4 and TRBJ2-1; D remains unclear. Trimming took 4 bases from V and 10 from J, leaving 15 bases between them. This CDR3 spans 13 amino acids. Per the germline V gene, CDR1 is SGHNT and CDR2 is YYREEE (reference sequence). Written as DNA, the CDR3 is TGTGCCAGCAGCGGGCCACAATCGTCCGAGCAGTTCTTC. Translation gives CASSGPQSSEQFF.

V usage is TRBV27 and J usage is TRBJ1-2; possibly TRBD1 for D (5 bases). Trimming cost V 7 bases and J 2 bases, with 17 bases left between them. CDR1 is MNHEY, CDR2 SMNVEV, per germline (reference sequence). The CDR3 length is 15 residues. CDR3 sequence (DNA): TGTGCCAGCACCCGGGCGGGAGGGGTCAACTATGGCTACACCTTC. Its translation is CASTRAGGVNYGYTF.

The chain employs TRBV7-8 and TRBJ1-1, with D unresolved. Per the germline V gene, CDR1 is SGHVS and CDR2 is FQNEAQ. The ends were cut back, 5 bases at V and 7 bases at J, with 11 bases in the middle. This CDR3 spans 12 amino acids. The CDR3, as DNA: TGTGCCAGCAGCCCGAGGGTCGTTGAAGCTTTCTTT. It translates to CASSPRVVEAFF.

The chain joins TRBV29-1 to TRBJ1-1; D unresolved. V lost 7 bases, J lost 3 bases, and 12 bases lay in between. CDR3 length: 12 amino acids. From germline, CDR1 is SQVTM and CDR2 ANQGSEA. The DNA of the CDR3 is TGCAGCGCCTCTGGAGGTTACACTGAAGCTTTCTTT. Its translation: CSASGGYTEAFF.

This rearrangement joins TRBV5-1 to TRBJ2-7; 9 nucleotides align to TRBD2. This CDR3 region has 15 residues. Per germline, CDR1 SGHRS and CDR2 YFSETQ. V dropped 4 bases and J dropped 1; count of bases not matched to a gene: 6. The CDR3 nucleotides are TGCGCCAGCAGCGGCCGAGCGGGAGGTTCCTACGAGCAGTACTTC. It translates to CASSGRAGGSYEQYF.

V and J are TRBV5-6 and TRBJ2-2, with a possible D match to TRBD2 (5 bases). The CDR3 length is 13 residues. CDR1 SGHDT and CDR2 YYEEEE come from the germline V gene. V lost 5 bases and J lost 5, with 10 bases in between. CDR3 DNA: TGTGCCAGCAGGGGGAGACGAACCGGGGAGCTGTTTTTT. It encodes CASRGRRTGELFF. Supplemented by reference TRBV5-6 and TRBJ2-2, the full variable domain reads DAGVTQSPTHLIKTRGQQVTLRCSPKSGHDTVSWYQQALGQGPQFIFQYYEEEERQRGNFPDRFSGHQFPNYSSELNVNALLLGDSALYLCASRGRRTGELFFGEGSRLTVL.

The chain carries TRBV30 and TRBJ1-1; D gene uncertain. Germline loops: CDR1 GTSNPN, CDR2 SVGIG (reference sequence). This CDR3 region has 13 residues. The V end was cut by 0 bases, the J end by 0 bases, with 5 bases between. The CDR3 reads CAWSVLMNTEAFF. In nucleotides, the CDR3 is TGTGCCTGGAGTGTACTTATGAACACTGAAGCTTTCTTT.

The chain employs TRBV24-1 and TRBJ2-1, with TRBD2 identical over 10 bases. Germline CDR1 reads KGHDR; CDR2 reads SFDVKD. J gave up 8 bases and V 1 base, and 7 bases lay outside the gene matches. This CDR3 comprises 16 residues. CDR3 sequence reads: CATSDFTSGRADEQFF. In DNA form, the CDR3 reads TGTGCCACCAGTGATTTTACCAGCGGGAGGGCGGATGAGCAGTTCTTC.

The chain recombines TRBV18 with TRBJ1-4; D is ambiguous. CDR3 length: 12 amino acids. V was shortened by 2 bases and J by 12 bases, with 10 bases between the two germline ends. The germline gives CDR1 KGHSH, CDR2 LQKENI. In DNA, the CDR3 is TGTGCCAGCTCACCAACAACCGAGGAACTGTTTTTT. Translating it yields CASSPTTEELFF. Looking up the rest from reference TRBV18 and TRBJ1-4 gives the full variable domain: NAGVMQNPRHLVRRRGQEARLRCSPMKGHSHVYWYRQLPEEGLKFMVYLQKENIIDESGMPKERFSAEFPKEGPSILRIQQVVRGDSAAYFCASSPTTEELFFGSGTQLSVL.

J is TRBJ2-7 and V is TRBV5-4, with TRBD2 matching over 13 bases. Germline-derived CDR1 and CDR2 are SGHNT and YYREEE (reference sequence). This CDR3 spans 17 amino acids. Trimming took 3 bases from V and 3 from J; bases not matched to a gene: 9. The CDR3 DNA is TGTGCCAGCAGCTCGGGACCGACTAGCGGGAGGTACTACGAGCAGTACTTC. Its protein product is CASSSGPTSGRYYEQYF.

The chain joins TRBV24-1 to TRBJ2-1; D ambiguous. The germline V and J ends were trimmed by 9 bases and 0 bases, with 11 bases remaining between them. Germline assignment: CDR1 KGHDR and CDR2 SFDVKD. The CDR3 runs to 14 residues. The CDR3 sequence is CATAPGSSYNEQFF. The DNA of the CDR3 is TGTGCCACCGCCCCGGGTAGCTCCTACAATGAGCAGTTCTTC.

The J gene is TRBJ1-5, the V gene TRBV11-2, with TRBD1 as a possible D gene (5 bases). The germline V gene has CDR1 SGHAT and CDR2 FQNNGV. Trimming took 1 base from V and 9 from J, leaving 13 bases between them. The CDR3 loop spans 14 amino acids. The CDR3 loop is CASSLAGGGGPQHF. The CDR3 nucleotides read TGTGCCAGCAGCTTAGCTGGGGGTGGTGGGCCCCAGCATTTT.

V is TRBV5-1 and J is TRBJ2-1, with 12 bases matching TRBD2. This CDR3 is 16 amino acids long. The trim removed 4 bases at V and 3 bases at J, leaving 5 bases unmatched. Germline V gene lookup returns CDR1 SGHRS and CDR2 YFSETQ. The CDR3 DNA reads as TGCGCCAGCAGCACCTTGACTAGCGGGGGCTACAATGAGCAGTTCTTC. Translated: CASSTLTSGGYNEQFF.

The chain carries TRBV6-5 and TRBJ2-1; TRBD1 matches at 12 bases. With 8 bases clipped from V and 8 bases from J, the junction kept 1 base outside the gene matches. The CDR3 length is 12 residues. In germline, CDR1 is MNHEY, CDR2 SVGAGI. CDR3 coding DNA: TGTGCCAGCGGGGACAGGGGGCATGAGCAGTTCTTC. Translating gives CASGDRGHEQFF.

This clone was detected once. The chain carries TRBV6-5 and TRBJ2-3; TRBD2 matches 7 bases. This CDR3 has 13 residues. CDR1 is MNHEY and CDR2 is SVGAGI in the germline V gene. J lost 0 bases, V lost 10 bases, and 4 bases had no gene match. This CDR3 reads CAILSGSTDTQYF. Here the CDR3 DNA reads TGTGCCATCCTTAGCGGGAGCACAGATACGCAGTATTTT.

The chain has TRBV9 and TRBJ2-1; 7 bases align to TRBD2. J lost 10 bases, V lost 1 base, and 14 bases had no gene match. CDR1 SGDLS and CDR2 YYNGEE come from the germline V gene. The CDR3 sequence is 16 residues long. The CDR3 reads CASSVYPPSGTGEQFF. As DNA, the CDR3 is TGTGCCAGCAGCGTATATCCCCCCAGCGGGACGGGGGAGCAGTTCTTC.

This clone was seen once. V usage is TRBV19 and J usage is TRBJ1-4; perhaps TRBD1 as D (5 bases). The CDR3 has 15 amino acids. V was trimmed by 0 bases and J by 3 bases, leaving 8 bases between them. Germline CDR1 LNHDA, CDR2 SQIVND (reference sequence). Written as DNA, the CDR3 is TGTGCCAGTAGTATAGACCGGGACGCTAATGAAAAACTGTTTTTT. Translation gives CASSIDRDANEKLFF.